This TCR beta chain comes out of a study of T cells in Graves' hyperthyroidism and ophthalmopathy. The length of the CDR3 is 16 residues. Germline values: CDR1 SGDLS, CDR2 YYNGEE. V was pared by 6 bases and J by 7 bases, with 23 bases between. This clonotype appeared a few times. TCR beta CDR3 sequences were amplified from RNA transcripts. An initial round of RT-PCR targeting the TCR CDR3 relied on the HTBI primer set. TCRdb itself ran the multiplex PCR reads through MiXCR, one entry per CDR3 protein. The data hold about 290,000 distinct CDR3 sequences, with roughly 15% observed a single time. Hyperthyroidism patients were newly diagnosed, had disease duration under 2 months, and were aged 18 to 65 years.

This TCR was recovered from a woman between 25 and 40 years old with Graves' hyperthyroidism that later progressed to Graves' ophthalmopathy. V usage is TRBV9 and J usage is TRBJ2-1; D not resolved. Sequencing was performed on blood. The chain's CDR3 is CASTRSLAGVENEQFF. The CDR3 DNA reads TGTGCCAGCACCCGTAGTCTGGCTGGAGTTGAGAATGAGCAGTTCTTC.